Reported below is one TCR beta chain. After extraction with the RNeasy kit, about 0.45 to 1 ug of the RNA was reverse transcribed using random hexamers. Amplification of TCR beta CDR3 spanned 54 Vbeta and 13 Jbeta via immunoSEQ multiplex PCR. TCRdb passed the immunoSEQ multiplex PCR reads through MiXCR, listing each CDR3 protein once. The sample has under 200,000 distinct CDR3 sequences; about 91% are singletons. This entry belongs to a study of CD8 T cells in Susac syndrome. Across the study: When blood was collected, patients with Susac syndrome were therapy-naive, were taking corticosteroids, or were receiving intravenous immunoglobulin alone.

This CDR3 comprises 13 residues. In germline, CDR1 is DFQATT, CDR2 SNEGSKA (reference sequence). With 3 bases removed from V and 6 bases from J, the gap between germline ends came to 12 bases. The V call is TRBV20-1, the J call TRBJ1-5; D not resolved. This clonotype was sampled from a human donor with Susac syndrome. Sequenced input: CD4+ T cells from PBMCs. CDR3 nucleotide sequence: TGCAGTGCTAGGGGAGCAGTACCTCAGCCCCAGCATTTT. Translating it yields CSARGAVPQPQHF.